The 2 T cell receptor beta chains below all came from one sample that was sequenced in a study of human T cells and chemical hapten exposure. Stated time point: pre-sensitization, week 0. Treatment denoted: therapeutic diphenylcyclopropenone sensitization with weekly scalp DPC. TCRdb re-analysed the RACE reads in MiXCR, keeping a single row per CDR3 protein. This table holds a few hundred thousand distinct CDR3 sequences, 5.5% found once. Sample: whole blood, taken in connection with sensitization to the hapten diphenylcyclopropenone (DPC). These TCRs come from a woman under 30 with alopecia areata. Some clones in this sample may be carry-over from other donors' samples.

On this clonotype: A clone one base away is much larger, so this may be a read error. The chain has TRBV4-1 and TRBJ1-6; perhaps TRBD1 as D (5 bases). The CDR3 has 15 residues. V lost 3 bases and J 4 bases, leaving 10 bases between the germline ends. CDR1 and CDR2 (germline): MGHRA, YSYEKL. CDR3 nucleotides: TGCGCCAGCAGCCAGACGGACATTTATAATTCACCCCTCCACTTT. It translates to CASSQTDIYNSPLHF.

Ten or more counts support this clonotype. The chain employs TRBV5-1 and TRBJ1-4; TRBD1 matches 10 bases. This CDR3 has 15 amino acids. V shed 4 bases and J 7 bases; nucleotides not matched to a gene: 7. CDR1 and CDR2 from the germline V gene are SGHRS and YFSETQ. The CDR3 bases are TGCGCCAGCAGCCATACCGGGACAGGGGTTGAAAAACTGTTTTTT. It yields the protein CASSHTGTGVEKLFF.